This entry lists 8 T cell receptor beta chains sequenced from one sample in a study of cytomegalovirus exposure and HLA in healthy donors. Use of 60 Vbeta and 13 Jbeta primers characterized the PCR. Clones were read by immunoSEQ multiplex PCR, and TCRdb kept only the in-frame ones, dropping some. The sample shows more than 100,000 clones, around 85% of them seen only once. The sample taken for sequencing was PBMCs. The receptor set was obtained from a young man in good health and CMV-seronegative.

The table lists this clone with a few counts. J is TRBJ2-7 and V is TRBV5-1, with 8 bases lining up with TRBD1. Germline CDR1 reads SGHRS; CDR2 reads YFSETQ. CDR3 length: 17 residues. V gave up 0 bases and J gave up 4 bases; unmatched junction bases: 12. The CDR3, as DNA: TGCGCCAGCAGCTTGGCCTTCAGGGCAGGGGGCGCGTACGAGCAGTACTTC. Translating it yields CASSLAFRAGGAYEQYF.

The chain recombines TRBV19 with TRBJ2-5; 14 bases agree with TRBD2. V gave up 5 bases and J gave up 4 bases; unmatched junction bases: 6. Looked up from germline, CDR1 is LNHDA and CDR2 is SQIVND (reference sequence). The CDR3 is 16 amino acids. The CDR3 protein is CASSSGLAGDTETQYF. In DNA, the CDR3 is TGTGCCAGTAGTTCGGGACTAGCGGGGGACACAGAGACCCAGTACTTC.

The chain joins TRBV5-1 to TRBJ2-1, with TRBD1 matching 9 bases. CDR1 and CDR2 (germline): SGHRS, YFSETQ. CDR3 length: 15 residues. V trimming: 0 bases; J trimming: 7 bases; junction bases outside the gene matches: 5. Here the CDR3 DNA reads TGCGCCAGCAGCTTGGGGGGACAGGGTAGGAATGAGCAGTTCTTC. Amino acids: CASSLGGQGRNEQFF.

The V call is TRBV5-4, the J call TRBJ2-1, with unresolved D. The V end lost 0 bases, the J end lost 6 bases, and 16 bases lay between the germline ends. Germline V gene lookup returns CDR1 SGHNT and CDR2 YYREEE (reference sequence). This CDR3 has 16 amino acids. CDR3 in DNA: TGTGCCAGCAGCTTGGCCGGGTGGAGAAAGGTCAATGAGCAGTTCTTC. Translating it yields CASSLAGWRKVNEQFF.

The chain joins TRBV5-8 to TRBJ2-7; no clear D. Trimming pared 3 bases from V and 0 bases from J, leaving 7 bases between. Germline V gene sequence: CDR1 SGHTS, CDR2 YDEGEE. This CDR3 region has 13 residues. This chain's CDR3 is CASSSGDSYEQYF. Here the CDR3 DNA reads TGTGCCAGCAGCTCGGGTGACTCCTACGAGCAGTACTTC.

The rearrangement joins TRBV28 to TRBJ1-2, with D possibly matching TRBD1 (6 bases). The CDR3 is made up of 16 amino acids. The V gene's germline CDR1 is MDHEN and CDR2 SYDVKM. The V end was cut by 5 bases, the J end by 3 bases, with 19 bases between. CDR3: CASSTRTAPKDYGYTF. CDR3 nucleotides: TGTGCCAGCAGTACTCGGACAGCGCCAAAGGACTATGGCTACACCTTC.

This chain links TRBV5-1 with TRBJ1-2; a weak D match, TRBD1 (5 bases). The length of the CDR3 is 17 residues. V lost 4 bases and J lost 1, with 20 bases in between. The germline CDR1 and CDR2 sequences are SGHRS and YFSETQ. CDR3 DNA: TGCGCCAGCAGCCTCACCGGGGGAGGCGGTCTTAACTATGGCTACACCTTC. Protein: CASSLTGGGGLNYGYTF.

The chain is built from TRBV30 and TRBJ2-7; 9 nucleotides line up with TRBD2. Germline V gene sequence: CDR1 GTSNPN, CDR2 SVGIG (reference sequence). The V segment lost 4 bases and the J segment 4 bases; nucleotides outside the gene matches: 20. The CDR3 is 18 residues long. CDR3: CAWKSPSHSSGGFYEQYF. CDR3 DNA: TGTGCCTGGAAAAGTCCCAGTCACAGTAGCGGGGGATTTTACGAGCAGTACTTC.